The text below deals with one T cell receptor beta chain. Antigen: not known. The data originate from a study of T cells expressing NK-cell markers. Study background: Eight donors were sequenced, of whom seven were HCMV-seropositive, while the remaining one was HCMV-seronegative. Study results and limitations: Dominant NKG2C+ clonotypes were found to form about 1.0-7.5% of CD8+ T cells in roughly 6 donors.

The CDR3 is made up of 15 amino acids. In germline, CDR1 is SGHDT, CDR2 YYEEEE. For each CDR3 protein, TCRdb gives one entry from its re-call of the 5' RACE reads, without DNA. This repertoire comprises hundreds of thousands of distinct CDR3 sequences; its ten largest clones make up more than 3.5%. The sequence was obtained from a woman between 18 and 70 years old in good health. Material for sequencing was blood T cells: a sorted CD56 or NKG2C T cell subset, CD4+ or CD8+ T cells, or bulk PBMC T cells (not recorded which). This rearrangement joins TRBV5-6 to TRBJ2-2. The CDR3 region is CASSFGQMNTGELFF.